The TCR beta chain described here comes from a study of blood T cell repertoires in COVID-19. Study in general: Spain, Italy and the United States supplied samples that represented acute and convalescent COVID-19.

Clones were read by immunoSEQ multiplex PCR, and TCRdb kept only the in-frame ones, dropping some. Of about 64,000 clones in the sample, roughly 90% are singletons; the top ten hold around a tenth. CDR3 size: 15 residues. Germline values: CDR1 SEHNR, CDR2 FQNEAQ (reference sequence). Trimming cost V 3 bases and J 2 bases, with 11 bases left between them. Source material: peripheral blood. The sequence came from a woman aged 80 or older with active COVID-19. The rearrangement uses TRBV7-9 and TRBJ1-3, with a weak D call TRBD1 (6 bases). The CDR3 is CASSFLRTAGNTIYF. The CDR3 DNA reads TGTGCCAGCAGCTTTCTGCGGACAGCTGGAAACACCATATATTTT. Full variable domain (remainder filled in from reference TRBV7-9 and TRBJ1-3): DTGVSQNPRHKITKRGQNVTFRCDPISEHNRLYWYRQTLGQGPEFLTYFQNEAQLEKSRLLSDRFSAERPKGSFSTLEIQRTEQGDSAMYLCASSFLRTAGNTIYFGEGSWLTVV.